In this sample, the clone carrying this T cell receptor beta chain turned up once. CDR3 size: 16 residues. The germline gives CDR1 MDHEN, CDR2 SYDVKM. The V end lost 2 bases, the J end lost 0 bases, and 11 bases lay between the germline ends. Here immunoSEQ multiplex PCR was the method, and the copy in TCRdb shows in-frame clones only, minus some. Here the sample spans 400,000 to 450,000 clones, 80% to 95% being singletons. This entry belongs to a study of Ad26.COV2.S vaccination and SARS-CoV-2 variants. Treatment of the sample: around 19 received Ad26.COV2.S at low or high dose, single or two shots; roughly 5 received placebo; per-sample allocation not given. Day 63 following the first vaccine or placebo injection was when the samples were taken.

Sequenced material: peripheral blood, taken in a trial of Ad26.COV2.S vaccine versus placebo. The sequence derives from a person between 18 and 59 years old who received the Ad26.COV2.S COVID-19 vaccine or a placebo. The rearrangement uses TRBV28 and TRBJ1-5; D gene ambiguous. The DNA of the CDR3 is TGTGCCAGCAGTTTAGCGGCAGTTTATAGCAATCAGCCCCAGCATTTT. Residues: CASSLAAVYSNQPQHF.